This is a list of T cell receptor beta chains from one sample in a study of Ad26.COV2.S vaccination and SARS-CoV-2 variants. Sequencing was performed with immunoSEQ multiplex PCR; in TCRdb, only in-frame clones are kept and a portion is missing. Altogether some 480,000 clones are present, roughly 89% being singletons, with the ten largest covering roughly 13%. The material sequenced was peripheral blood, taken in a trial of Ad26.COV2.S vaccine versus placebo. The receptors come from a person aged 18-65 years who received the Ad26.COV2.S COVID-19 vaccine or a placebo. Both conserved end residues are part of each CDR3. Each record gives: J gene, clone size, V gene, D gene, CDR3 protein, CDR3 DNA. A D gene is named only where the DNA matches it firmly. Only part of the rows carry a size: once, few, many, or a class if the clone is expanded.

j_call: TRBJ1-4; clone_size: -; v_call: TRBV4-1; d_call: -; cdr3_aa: CASSQREKLFF; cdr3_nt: TGCGCCAGCAGCCAACGGGAAAAACTGTTTTTT
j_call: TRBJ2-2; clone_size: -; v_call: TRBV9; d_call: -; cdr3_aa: CASSAIPNTGELFF; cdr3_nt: TGTGCCAGCAGCGCAATCCCGAACACCGGGGAGCTGTTTTTT
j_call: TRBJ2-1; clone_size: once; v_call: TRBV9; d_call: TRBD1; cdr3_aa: CASSQAGGRYNEQFF; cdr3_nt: TGTGCCAGCAGCCAAGCAGGGGGCCGGTACAATGAGCAGTTCTTC
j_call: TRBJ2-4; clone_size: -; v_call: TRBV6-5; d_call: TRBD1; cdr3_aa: CASSNRQGAKNIQYF; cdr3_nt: TGTGCCAGCAGTAACAGACAGGGAGCCAAAAACATTCAGTACTTC
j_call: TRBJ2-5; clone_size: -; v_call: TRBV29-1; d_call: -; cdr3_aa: CSVGPSQETQYF; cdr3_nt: TGCAGCGTTGGCCCTAGCCAAGAGACCCAGTACTTC
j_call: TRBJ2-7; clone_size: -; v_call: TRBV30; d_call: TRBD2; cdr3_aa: CAWSEGLAYEQYF; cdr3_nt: TGTGCCTGGAGTGAGGGACTAGCCTACGAGCAGTACTTC
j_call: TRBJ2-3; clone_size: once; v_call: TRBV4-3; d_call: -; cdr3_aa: CASSPLGTGLHRADTQYF; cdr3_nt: TGCGCCAGCAGCCCCTTAGGTACGGGCCTTCATCGGGCAGATACGCAGTATTTT
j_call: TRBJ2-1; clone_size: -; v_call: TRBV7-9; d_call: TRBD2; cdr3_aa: CASSLGASGLAGVYNEQFF; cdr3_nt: TGTGCCAGCAGCTTAGGGGCATCCGGACTAGCGGGAGTATACAATGAGCAGTTCTTC
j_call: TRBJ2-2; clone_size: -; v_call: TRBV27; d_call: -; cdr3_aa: CASSPYTGELFF; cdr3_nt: TGTGCCAGCAGTCCTTATACCGGGGAGCTGTTTTTT
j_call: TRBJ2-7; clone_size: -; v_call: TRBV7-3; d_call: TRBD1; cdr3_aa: CASSRQGGDEQYF; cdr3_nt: TGTGCCAGCAGCCGACAGGGTGGTGACGAGCAGTACTTC
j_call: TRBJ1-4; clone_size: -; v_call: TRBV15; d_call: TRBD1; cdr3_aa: CATHQRQGAPDEKLFF; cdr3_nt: TGTGCCACCCATCAGCGACAGGGGGCGCCGGATGAAAAACTGTTTTTT
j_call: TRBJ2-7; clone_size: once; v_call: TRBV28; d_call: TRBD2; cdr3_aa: CASSRSGRVYEQYF; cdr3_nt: TGTGCCAGCAGCCGTAGCGGGAGGGTCTACGAGCAGTACTTC
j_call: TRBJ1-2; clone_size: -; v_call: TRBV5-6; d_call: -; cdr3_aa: CASSLTRALGYTF; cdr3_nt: TGTGCCAGCAGCTTGACCAGGGCGCTTGGCTACACCTTC
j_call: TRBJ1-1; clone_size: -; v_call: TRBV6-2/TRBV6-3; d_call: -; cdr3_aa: CASSYLGANTEAFF; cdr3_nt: TGTGCCAGCAGTTACTTGGGGGCCAACACTGAAGCTTTCTTT
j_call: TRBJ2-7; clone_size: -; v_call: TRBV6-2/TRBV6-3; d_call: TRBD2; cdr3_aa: CASSQSLAGKQYF; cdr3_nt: TGTGCCAGCAGTCAATCGCTAGCGGGGAAGCAGTACTTC
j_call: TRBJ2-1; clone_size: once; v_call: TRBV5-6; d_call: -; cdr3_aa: CASSPGLSTGNEQFF; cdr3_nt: TGTGCCAGCAGTCCCGGTCTCTCCACGGGCAATGAGCAGTTCTTC